The 20 T cell receptor beta chains given below trace back to one sample, sequenced in a study of T cell responses to AZD1222 COVID-19 vaccine. TCRdb keeps only in-frame clones here, not all; method: immunoSEQ multiplex PCR. Found here are about 53,000 clones, approximately 84% of them singletons; the top ten hold 27%. This specimen consisted of peripheral blood, obtained on day 0 of AZD1222 vaccination. The receptors were sampled from an adult in good health.

The J gene is TRBJ1-1, the V gene TRBV25-1, with 7 bases fitting TRBD1. Germline loops: CDR1 MGHDK, CDR2 SYGVNS. The ends lost 2 bases at V and 4 bases at J; junction bases unmatched: 7. There are 15 residues in the CDR3. CDR3 DNA sequence: TGTGCCAGCAGTGAAATTGACAGGGACAGCACTGAAGCTTTCTTT. Residues: CASSEIDRDSTEAFF.

V usage is TRBV19 and J usage is TRBJ2-5; D gene ambiguous. This CDR3 has 14 amino acids. Germline-derived CDR1 and CDR2 are LNHDA and SQIVND (reference sequence). The V end was cut by 5 bases, the J end by 5 bases, with 15 bases between. The CDR3 loop reads CASSPRTVPETQYF. CDR3 coding DNA: TGTGCCAGTAGTCCCAGGACGGTCCCGGAGACCCAGTACTTC.

This chain connects TRBV7-3 to TRBJ1-1; D call uncertain. The V and J ends lost 5 bases and 1 base respectively, with 8 bases between them. CDR1 and CDR2 from the germline V gene are SGHTA and FQGTGA. CDR3 length equals 13 residues. This chain's CDR3 is CASSPDGNTEAFF. DNA for the CDR3: TGTGCCAGCAGCCCCGACGGGAACACTGAAGCTTTCTTT.

The CDR3 is CASSLKQGAEYGYTF. The DNA of the CDR3 is TGCGCCAGCAGCTTGAAGCAGGGGGCAGAGTATGGCTACACCTTC. V and J are TRBV5-1 and TRBJ1-2; 8 bases line up with TRBD1. Germline V gene data show CDR1 as SGHRS and CDR2 as YFSETQ. The trim removed 1 base at V and 5 bases at J, leaving 7 bases unmatched. The CDR3 consists of 15 residues.

The V call is TRBV5-1, the J call TRBJ2-2, with 7 bases matching TRBD1. The CDR3 is 15 residues long. Germline V gene sequence: CDR1 SGHRS, CDR2 YFSETQ. J lost 4 bases, V lost 1 base, and 4 bases had no gene match. The CDR3 spells CASSLSTGSTGELFF. The CDR3 DNA follows: TGCGCCAGCAGCTTGTCGACAGGGAGCACCGGGGAGCTGTTTTTT.

The chain employs TRBV10-2 and TRBJ2-7; TRBD1 aligns across 8 bases. In germline, CDR1 is WSHSY, CDR2 SAAADI. V trimming: 7 bases; J trimming: 5 bases; junction bases outside the gene matches: 10. There are 14 residues in the CDR3. CDR3 in amino acids: CASTSGTGENEQYF. CDR3 nucleotides: TGCGCCAGCACTAGTGGGACAGGTGAAAACGAGCAGTACTTC.

This clone was seen a single time. The chain is built from TRBV5-1 and TRBJ1-3, with D possibly TRBD1 on 5 matching bases. Germline V gene sequence: CDR1 SGHRS, CDR2 YFSETQ. V gave up 7 bases and J gave up 2 bases, with 13 bases separating them. The CDR3 extends over 14 amino acids. The CDR3 region has the DNA TGCGCCAGCCGAGAGGGCAGGGCTGGAAACACCATATATTTT. Its translation: CASREGRAGNTIYF.

The J gene is TRBJ1-3, the V gene TRBV3-1 (or the pseudogene TRBV3-2), with D tentatively TRBD1 (5 bases). Between the trimmed V and J ends, which lost 4 bases and 7 bases, there was a span of 14 bases. This CDR3 comprises 14 residues. Germline V gene sequence: CDR1 LGHDT, CDR2 YNNKEL (reference sequence). The CDR3 DNA reads as TGTGCCAGCAGCCCGATGGTAGGGGACAACACCATATATTTT. Translating it yields CASSPMVGDNTIYF.

The J gene is TRBJ1-2, the V gene TRBV6-5; D possibly corresponds to TRBD1 (5 bases). The germline V gene encodes CDR1 MNHEY and CDR2 SVGAGI. Trimming shortened V by 5 bases and J by 4 bases, and 11 bases separated the two germline ends. The CDR3 sequence is 13 residues long. The CDR3 region has the DNA TGTGCCAGCAGTCGGGACGGATTCTATGGCTACACCTTC. Protein sequence: CASSRDGFYGYTF.

The chain uses TRBV19 and TRBJ1-2; D is ambiguous. Germline V lookup: CDR1 LNHDA, CDR2 SQIVND (reference sequence). Trimming removed 8 bases from V and 8 bases from J, with 15 bases in between. The CDR3 covers 12 residues. CDR3 amino acids: CASRTGILGYTF. In DNA, the CDR3 is TGTGCCAGTCGGACCGGGATCCTCGGCTACACCTTC.

The CDR3 nucleotides read TGTGCCACGCAGACAGGAGGACACCAAGAGACCCAGTACTTC. Protein sequence: CATQTGGHQETQYF. The rearrangement links TRBV19 to TRBJ2-5, with D perhaps matching TRBD1 (6 bases). In germline, CDR1 is LNHDA, CDR2 SQIVND (reference sequence). This CDR3 contains 14 residues. V lost 10 bases, J lost 0 bases, and 15 bases lay in between.

The chain links TRBV19 to TRBJ2-7; 15 nucleotides align to TRBD2. CDR1 and CDR2 from the germline V gene are LNHDA and SQIVND (reference sequence). The junction had 6 bases not matched to a gene; V was cut back by 7 bases and J by 2 bases. The CDR3 length is 16 residues. The CDR3 sequence is CASKPGLAGGPYEQYF. CDR3 DNA sequence: TGTGCCAGTAAACCCGGACTAGCGGGAGGGCCCTACGAGCAGTACTTC.

The chain links TRBV7-7 to TRBJ2-5; 12 positions agree with TRBD2. From germline, CDR1 is SSHAT and CDR2 FNYEAQ (reference sequence). The CDR3 covers 14 residues. J lost 5 bases, V lost 11 bases, and 9 bases had no gene match. Written as DNA, the CDR3 is TGTGCCGGATCCGGGCTAGCGGGAGGGGAGACCCAGTACTTC. Translation: CAGSGLAGGETQYF.

This clone occurred once. This chain uses TRBV2 with TRBJ1-5, with 9 nucleotides matching TRBD1. Germline V gene data show CDR1 as SNHLY and CDR2 as FYNNEI. The CDR3 is 14 amino acids. Trimming cost V 5 bases and J 6 bases; bases outside gene matches: 5. This CDR3 is CASSPTGGIQPQHF. The DNA for the CDR3 is TGTGCCAGCAGTCCGACAGGGGGGATTCAGCCCCAGCATTTT.

This clone was seen only once. The chain carries TRBV5-8 and TRBJ1-2; unclear D gene. Germline CDR1 is SGHTS and CDR2 is YDEGEE. With 4 bases removed from V and 8 bases from J, the gap between germline ends came to 9 bases. CDR3 size: 11 residues. The CDR3 protein is CASSPALGYTF. Written as DNA, the CDR3 is TGTGCCAGCAGCCCCGCGCTCGGCTACACCTTC. Combining the CDR3 with reference TRBV5-8 and TRBJ1-2 gives the whole variable domain EAGVTQSPTHLIKTRGQQATLRCSPISGHTSVYWYQQALGLGLQFLLWYDEGEERNRGNFPPRFSGRQFPNYSSELNVNALELEDSALYLCASSPALGYTFGSGTRLTVV.

The V call is TRBV27, the J call TRBJ2-3; TRBD2 matches 7 bases. The CDR3 consists of 16 residues. Germline CDR1 and CDR2: MNHEY and SMNVEV (reference sequence). With 2 bases clipped from V and 1 base from J, the junction kept 6 bases outside the gene matches. CDR3: CASSLRRAGGTDTQYF. The CDR3, as DNA: TGTGCCAGCAGTTTAAGGCGGGCGGGAGGCACAGATACGCAGTATTTT.

This chain links TRBV11-2 with TRBJ1-1; D remains unclear. CDR1 is SGHAT, CDR2 FQNNGV, per germline. The V gene lost 6 bases and the J gene lost 4 bases, with 21 bases spanning the gap. There are 16 residues in the CDR3. CDR3 coding DNA: TGTGCCAGCAGGACGCCTCGCGGGAGGTTAGGCACTGAAGCTTTCTTT. Its translation: CASRTPRGRLGTEAFF.

The V and J genes are TRBV5-4 and TRBJ2-1; TRBD2 matches 8 bases. Per the germline V gene, CDR1 is SGHNT and CDR2 is YYREEE (reference sequence). The CDR3 is 16 amino acids. V shed 4 bases and J 8 bases; nucleotides not matched to a gene: 14. CDR3 nucleotide sequence: TGTGCCAGCAGCCAACAGCGGGGGCAGAGGGTCGATGAGCAGTTCTTC. Encoded protein: CASSQQRGQRVDEQFF.

This clone was found a few times. This chain uses TRBV12-5 with TRBJ2-1, with D tentatively TRBD2 (6 bases). Trimming removed 5 bases at V and 7 bases at J, with 18 bases between. The CDR3 length is 15 residues. Germline CDR1 is LGHNT and CDR2 is FRNRAP. For the CDR3, the DNA is TGTGCTAGTGGTACCCCGGGGGTTGTGGGTAATGAGCAGTTCTTC. It translates to CASGTPGVVGNEQFF.

This chain links TRBV7-2 with TRBJ2-4; 7 nucleotides line up with TRBD2. CDR3 length equals 16 residues. The ends lost 3 bases at V and 0 bases at J; junction bases unmatched: 5. Germline V gene data show CDR1 as SGHTA and CDR2 as FQGNSA. CDR3 residues: CASSFESSGAKNIQYF. Written as DNA, the CDR3 is TGTGCCAGCAGCTTTGAATCTAGCGGAGCCAAAAACATTCAGTACTTC. Looking up the rest from reference TRBV7-2 and TRBJ2-4 gives the full variable domain: GAGVSQSPSNKVTEKGKDVELRCDPISGHTALYWYRQSLGQGLEFLIYFQGNSAPDKSGLPSDRFSAERTGGSVSTLTIQRTQQEDSAVYLCASSFESSGAKNIQYFGAGTRLSVL.